This TCR beta chain stems from a study of CD8+ T cells in alopecia areata. Overall study: In an open-label trial, patients got 5 to 10 mg tofacitinib twice daily.

Details on this clone: Its target is not known.

General study points: Lesional scalp, notably in alopecia totalis/universalis, had clonality above that of normal scalp. Against the mouse data, patients shared TCRs less clearly, possibly for HLA reasons.

It was cDNA, reverse transcribed from extracted RNA, that served as the sequencing template. Here immunoSEQ multiplex PCR was the method, and the copy in TCRdb shows in-frame clones only, minus some. The table includes 45,000 to 60,000 clones, around 96% detected once. The CDR3 totals 15 residues. V lost 2 bases to trimming and J lost 8 bases, with 13 bases between them. CDR1 and CDR2 (germline): MGHRA, YSYEKL. Investigators sorted PBMCs to obtain both CD4+ and CD8+ T cells. The TCR sequence derives from a human donor with alopecia areata. The sample here was CD8+ T cells sorted from blood, taken at week 0. The V call is TRBV4-1, the J call TRBJ1-6, with D perhaps matching TRBD1 (5 bases). The CDR3 reads CASSQLSTGDSPLHF. In DNA, the CDR3 is TGCGCCAGCAGCCAACTATCCACAGGAGATTCACCCCTCCACTTT.